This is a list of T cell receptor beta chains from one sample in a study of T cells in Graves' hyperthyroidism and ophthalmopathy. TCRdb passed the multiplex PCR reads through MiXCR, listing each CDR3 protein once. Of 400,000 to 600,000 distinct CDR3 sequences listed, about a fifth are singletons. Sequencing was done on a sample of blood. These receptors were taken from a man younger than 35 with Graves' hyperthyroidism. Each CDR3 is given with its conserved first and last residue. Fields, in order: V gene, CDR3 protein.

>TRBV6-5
CASSNNLANYGYTF
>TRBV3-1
CASSPFRMDHF
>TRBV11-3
CASSLPGLEAFF
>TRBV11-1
CASSLGGGGFNTEAFF
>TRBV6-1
CASSPFTGTASNYGYTF
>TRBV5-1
CASSLVDGRDGYGYTF
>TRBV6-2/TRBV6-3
CASSKRDIQETQYF
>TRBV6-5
CASSYTVRSSYNSPLHF
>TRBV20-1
CSAGGQGKETQYF
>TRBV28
CASSPGLSGTEAFF
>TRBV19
CASSITSRDSQPQHF
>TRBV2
CASSGTGTGANVLTF
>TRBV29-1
CSFSGQGAMNTEAFF
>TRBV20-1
CSAHEGVVRHEQYF
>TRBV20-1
CSARAPRQIRLGTEAFF
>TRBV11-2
CASSSPSGTTNNEQFF
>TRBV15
CATSRDKGFQPQHF
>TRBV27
CASSLYPGEQYF
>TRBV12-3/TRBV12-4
CASSIGLYEQYF
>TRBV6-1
CASSGWVGGSPLHF
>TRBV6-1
CASSVLLAGVETQYF
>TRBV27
CASSIFKGIGFYGYTF
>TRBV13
CASTPLTDYGYTF
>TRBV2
CASSSDRAYFGGQYF
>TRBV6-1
CASRILAGKGGETQYF
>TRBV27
CASSYINPGRSTGELFF